This TCR beta chain is from a study of regulatory T cells in long-lasting Graves disease. This CDR3 contains 14 residues. Germline assignment: CDR1 LGHNA and CDR2 YSLEER. The V end was cut by 1 base, the J end by 7 bases, with 14 bases between. The time point denotes: persistent/refractory GD, antithyroid drugs over 5 years with positive TRAb. Extracted RNA from PBMCs served as the source of the TCR library. Building the TCR beta libraries relied on iRepertoire HTBI primers, and CDR3 regions underwent Arm-PCR. TCRdb redid the calling of the multiplex PCR reads with MiXCR, one entry per CDR3 protein. Among some 430,000 distinct CDR3 sequences listed, roughly 21% were seen once. This clonotype was counted a few times.

This chain links TRBV4-3 with TRBJ2-7; D may be TRBD1 or TRBD2 (5 bases each). This sample comprised peripheral blood mononuclear cells (PBMCs), obtained when the disease was refractory, from a patient treated with antithyroid drugs. The TCR comes from a female donor with Graves disease. CDR3 DNA sequence: TGCGCCAGCAGCCAAGCCTTCCGAGGGGAAGAGCAGTACTTC. It yields the protein CASSQAFRGEEQYF.